These 15 T cell receptor beta chains were sequenced from one sample in a study of blood T cell repertoires in COVID-19. TCRdb's table, derived via immunoSEQ multiplex PCR, lists solely in-frame clones and lacks some. In the table there are about 170,000 clones, about 83% of which are singletons. The material sequenced was peripheral blood. These receptor sequences come from a woman over 75 with COVID-19, enrolled during active disease.

The V gene is TRBV14, the J gene TRBJ1-3; 7 nucleotides agree with TRBD1. The ends lost 2 bases at V and 2 bases at J; junction bases unmatched: 3. The CDR3 spans 15 residues. Germline values: CDR1 SGHDN, CDR2 FVKESK. DNA for the CDR3: TGTGCCAGCAGCCAATTCAGGGGGGCTGGAAACACCATATATTTT. Translated, it gives CASSQFRGAGNTIYF.

The V call is TRBV10-3, the J call TRBJ2-1; 12 bases match TRBD2. The CDR3 is made up of 15 amino acids. V lost 2 bases and J lost 7; bases outside the gene matches: 3. Germline assignment: CDR1 ENHRY and CDR2 SYGVKD. The CDR3 loop reads CAISELAGGLNEQFF. Written as DNA, the CDR3 is TGTGCCATCAGTGAGCTAGCGGGAGGGCTAAATGAGCAGTTCTTC.

The CDR3 DNA reads TGTGCCAGCAGTACTAGCGGAGAGACCCAGTACTTC. Protein sequence: CASSTSGETQYF. The chain is built from TRBV28 and TRBJ2-5, with 8 bases aligning to TRBD2. Germline values: CDR1 MDHEN, CDR2 SYDVKM. The CDR3 is 12 residues long. V shed 5 bases, J shed 4 bases, and the junction held 0 bases outside the gene matches.

The gene calls are TRBV5-8 and TRBJ2-2; TRBD2 agrees at 14 bases. The trim removed 4 bases at V and 1 base at J, leaving 9 bases unmatched. Germline V gives CDR1 SGHTS, CDR2 YDEGEE. The CDR3 spans 19 residues. This chain's CDR3 is CASSRGLAGAIWNTGELFF. The CDR3 region has the DNA TGTGCCAGCAGCAGGGGACTAGCGGGAGCGATATGGAACACCGGGGAGCTGTTTTTT.

The CDR3 coding sequence is TGTGCCAGCAGTTGGGCGGCGGGGCAGCCCCAGCATTTT. Translating it yields CASSWAAGQPQHF. The chain links TRBV27 to TRBJ1-5; unclear D gene. Per the germline V gene, CDR1 is MNHEY and CDR2 is SMNVEV (reference sequence). V gave up 4 bases and J gave up 7 bases, with 11 bases separating them. The CDR3 has 13 residues.

V and J are TRBV5-1 and TRBJ2-2, with 8 bases that match TRBD1. With V trimmed by 0 bases and J by 2 bases, 0 bases remained unmatched. This CDR3 has 15 residues. The germline V gene encodes CDR1 SGHRS and CDR2 YFSETQ. CDR3 sequence reads: CASSLAGGNTGELFF. The CDR3 DNA is TGCGCCAGCAGCTTGGCAGGGGGCAACACCGGGGAGCTGTTTTTT.

CDR3 region: CASSAQGALGGNTIYF. In DNA, the CDR3 is TGTGCCAGCAGCGCACAGGGGGCGCTGGGGGGAAACACCATATATTTT. The chain combines TRBV9 with TRBJ1-3, with 9 nucleotides matching TRBD1. J gave up 4 bases and V 3 bases, and 8 bases lay outside the gene matches. The CDR3 consists of 16 residues. Germline V lookup: CDR1 SGDLS, CDR2 YYNGEE.

The rearrangement uses TRBV27 and TRBJ1-6; 11 bases are a match to TRBD1. The CDR3 extends over 16 amino acids. The ends lost 5 bases at V and 6 bases at J; junction bases unmatched: 6. Per the germline V gene, CDR1 is MNHEY and CDR2 is SMNVEV (reference sequence). CDR3 loop: CASSLLGQGANSPLHF. As DNA, the CDR3 is TGTGCCAGCAGTCTCCTCGGACAGGGGGCTAATTCACCCCTCCACTTT.

The chain is built from TRBV5-5 and TRBJ1-2; a weak D match, TRBD1 (5 bases). CDR1 and CDR2 from the germline V gene are SGHKS and YYEKEE (reference sequence). Between the trimmed V and J ends, which lost 4 bases and 1 base, there was a span of 11 bases. This CDR3 is built from 14 residues. The CDR3 reads CASSPDINNYGYTF. The CDR3 region has the DNA TGTGCCAGCAGCCCGGACATAAATAACTATGGCTACACCTTC. The full variable domain, its missing parts supplied by reference TRBV5-5 and TRBJ1-2, is DAGVTQSPTHLIKTRGQQVTLRCSPISGHKSVSWYQQVLGQGPQFIFQYYEKEERGRGNFPDRFSARQFPNYSSELNVNALLLGDSALYLCASSPDINNYGYTFGSGTRLTVV.

This chain uses TRBV23-1 with TRBJ2-1; 7 nucleotides line up with TRBD2. TRBV23-1 is labeled an ORF, and its function is uncertain. Germline trimming cut 7 bases from V and 5 bases from J; bases unmatched to any gene: 8. The CDR3 extends over 14 amino acids. This CDR3 reads CASKGRDWNNEQFF. CDR3 nucleotides: TGCGCCAGCAAGGGGAGGGACTGGAACAATGAGCAGTTCTTC.

This clone appeared once. Additional DNA sequences in this sample encode the identical CDR3. This chain links TRBV18 with TRBJ2-7, with a tentative D call TRBD1 (6 bases). Trimming shortened V by 3 bases and J by 4 bases, and 7 bases separated the two germline ends. CDR3 length equals 12 residues. Germline assignment: CDR1 KGHSH and CDR2 LQKENI. In nucleotides, the CDR3 is TGTGCCAGCTCACCGGACAGTTACGAGCAGTACTTC. Encoded protein: CASSPDSYEQYF. The whole variable domain, filled in from reference TRBV18 and TRBJ2-7, reads NAGVMQNPRHLVRRRGQEARLRCSPMKGHSHVYWYRQLPEEGLKFMVYLQKENIIDESGMPKERFSAEFPKEGPSILRIQQVVRGDSAAYFCASSPDSYEQYFGPGTRLTVT.

The genes are TRBV19 and TRBJ1-1, with a tentative D call TRBD1 (6 bases). Looked up from germline, CDR1 is LNHDA and CDR2 is SQIVND (reference sequence). This CDR3 contains 14 residues. Trimming removed 6 bases at V and 4 bases at J, with 15 bases between. The CDR3 DNA sequence: TGTGCCAGTAGCCCAGGACCCAGGGGCACTGAAGCTTTCTTT. Its translation: CASSPGPRGTEAFF.

The genes are TRBV19 and TRBJ1-6; 7 bases align to TRBD1. The CDR3 covers 16 residues. V lost 3 bases and J lost 10; bases outside the gene matches: 12. CDR1 is LNHDA, CDR2 SQIVND, per germline (reference sequence). The CDR3 sequence: CASSIYSTGVQSPLHF. CDR3 in DNA: TGTGCCAGTAGTATCTACTCTACAGGGGTACAATCACCCCTCCACTTT.

This chain connects TRBV5-1 to TRBJ1-6; 7 bases map to TRBD1. The CDR3 is 16 residues long. CDR1 SGHRS and CDR2 YFSETQ come from the germline V gene. Trimming at V came to 2 bases and at J to 7 bases, leaving 9 bases not matched to a gene. CDR3 residues: CASSFDRVIPNSPLHF. The CDR3 nucleotides read TGCGCCAGCAGCTTCGACAGGGTTATCCCAAATTCACCCCTCCACTTT.

The chain carries TRBV15 and TRBJ1-2; no clear D gene. Germline assignment: CDR1 LNHNV and CDR2 YYDKDF (reference sequence). The germline V and J ends were trimmed by 1 base and 3 bases, with 9 bases remaining between them. The CDR3 is made up of 14 amino acids. The CDR3 bases are TGTGCCACCAGCAGAGTCGGCGGATACTATGGCTACACCTTC. Protein sequence: CATSRVGGYYGYTF.